This TCR beta chain emerged from a study of blood T cell repertoires in COVID-19. Background on the study: Sites in the United States, Italy and Spain provided acute and convalescent COVID-19 samples.

There are 13 residues in the CDR3. V dropped 8 bases and J dropped 4; count of bases not matched to a gene: 3. Assay: immunoSEQ multiplex PCR; the TCRdb copy retains only in-frame clones and omits some. This table holds fewer than 250,000 clones, around 87% found once. The rearrangement joins TRBV12-3 or TRBV12-4 to TRBJ2-5; 11 nucleotides align to TRBD1. Sample: peripheral blood. The clonotype originates from a man aged 60 to 75 with acute or convalescent COVID-19. CDR3 nucleotides: TGTGCCAGCCGGACAGGGGGCCTAGAGACCCAGTACTTC. Amino acids: CASRTGGLETQYF.